The 21 T cell receptor beta chains below all came from one sample that was sequenced in a study of siplizumab effects on memory and regulatory T cells. The protocol was immunoSEQ multiplex PCR, while the TCRdb copy is restricted to in-frame clones and leaves out a portion. Of 95,000 to 110,000 clones in the sample, 93% were seen once. Source material: Tregs sorted from blood. Every receptor here comes from a human donor in good health.

The chain couples TRBV6-5 to TRBJ1-5; D call uncertain. CDR1 MNHEY and CDR2 SVGAGI come from the germline V gene. This CDR3 has 15 residues. Trimming shortened V by 6 bases and J by 2 bases, and 14 bases separated the two germline ends. CDR3 region: CASRRHLEGNQPQHF. Written as DNA, the CDR3 is TGTGCCAGCAGACGACACTTAGAGGGCAATCAGCCCCAGCATTTT.

The gene calls are TRBV2 and TRBJ2-3; a possible D gene is TRBD2 (6 bases). CDR1 and CDR2 (germline): SNHLY, FYNNEI. The V end was cut by 7 bases, the J end by 4 bases, with 15 bases between. CDR3 length: 14 amino acids. CDR3 loop: CASTTSLLADTQYF. Written as DNA, the CDR3 is TGTGCCAGCACGACTAGTCTTCTGGCAGATACGCAGTATTTT.

The genes are TRBV11-3 and TRBJ2-3; 9 nucleotides agree with TRBD2. The CDR3 extends over 17 amino acids. The trim removed 0 bases at V and 5 bases at J, leaving 9 bases unmatched. Germline loops: CDR1 SGHNT, CDR2 YENEEA. For the CDR3, the DNA is TGTGCCAGCAGCTTAGATGTCGGCGGGAGGGCCATAGATACGCAGTATTTT. Protein: CASSLDVGGRAIDTQYF.

This chain links TRBV6-1 with TRBJ1-2, with D perhaps TRBD1 (6 bases). V dropped 7 bases and J dropped 6 bases, with 15 bases sitting between them. CDR1 and CDR2 from the germline V gene are MNHNS and SASEGT. The CDR3 runs 13 residues. CDR3 sequence (DNA): TGTGCCAGCATCTGGGGGCAGGGCGATGGCTACACCTTC. Its translation: CASIWGQGDGYTF.

This chain joins TRBV20-1 and TRBJ2-5; unclear D gene. Germline V lookup: CDR1 DFQATT, CDR2 SNEGSKA (reference sequence). V lost 2 bases and J lost 5, with 6 bases in between. The CDR3 is 11 amino acids. This CDR3 is CSARRKETQYF. The CDR3 DNA sequence: TGCAGTGCTAGACGGAAGGAGACCCAGTACTTC.

The chain joins TRBV6-1 to TRBJ1-1; 8 bases are shared with TRBD1. J was trimmed by 6 bases and V by 10 bases; bases with no gene match: 13. Germline V CDR1 and CDR2: MNHNS, SASEGT. The CDR3 is 14 amino acids. The CDR3 bases are TGTGCCACCCCTCGGACAGGGCTATGGGCTGAAGCTTTCTTT. Its translation is CATPRTGLWAEAFF.

This clone was observed a single time. This chain links TRBV2 with TRBJ1-2; D gene ambiguous. V lost 0 bases, J lost 8 bases, and 22 bases lay in between. The germline V gene encodes CDR1 SNHLY and CDR2 FYNNEI. The CDR3 is made up of 17 amino acids. The CDR3 region is CASSEAPTNRVRGGYTF. Written as DNA, the CDR3 is TGTGCCAGCAGTGAAGCGCCTACTAATCGTGTACGAGGAGGCTACACCTTC.

The V gene is TRBV9, the J gene TRBJ2-1, with TRBD2 identical over 8 bases. V was clipped by 7 bases and J by 8 bases; unmatched bases: 2. Germline CDR1 is SGDLS and CDR2 is YYNGEE. The CDR3 is made up of 11 amino acids. The CDR3 spells CASSGGDEQFF. In DNA, the CDR3 is TGTGCCAGCTCCGGGGGGGATGAGCAGTTCTTC.

This chain connects TRBV11-3 to TRBJ2-1; no clear D gene. The CDR3 totals 12 residues. Germline V gives CDR1 SGHNT, CDR2 YENEEA. Trimming shortened V by 4 bases and J by 3 bases, and 4 bases separated the two germline ends. Here the CDR3 DNA reads TGTGCCAGCAGCTCGTACTACAATGAGCAGTTCTTC. As protein: CASSSYYNEQFF.

The rearrangement joins TRBV9 to TRBJ2-1, with D maybe TRBD2 (6 bases). Germline lookup yields CDR1 SGDLS and CDR2 YYNGEE. The CDR3 consists of 16 residues. V was cut by 0 bases and J by 4 bases, with 14 bases left in between. The CDR3 nucleotides read TGTGCCAGCAGCGTAGGACCGGGACTGACGTACAATGAGCAGTTCTTC. Its translation: CASSVGPGLTYNEQFF.

The V and J genes are TRBV30 and TRBJ2-5, with D hard to call. The germline V gene has CDR1 GTSNPN and CDR2 SVGIG (reference sequence). V was clipped by 5 bases and J by 5 bases, with 6 bases between them. This CDR3 is 10 amino acids long. CDR3: CAWGLETQYF. CDR3 nucleotide sequence: TGTGCCTGGGGCTTGGAGACCCAGTACTTC.

V and J are TRBV27 and TRBJ2-2; D may be TRBD1 (5 bases). The V gene's germline CDR1 is MNHEY and CDR2 SMNVEV (reference sequence). V lost 10 bases to trimming and J lost 1 base, with 16 bases between them. This CDR3 has 15 amino acids. CDR3 nucleotide sequence: TGTGCCACCAGACAGCTTTTAATGAACACCGGGGAGCTGTTTTTT. It specifies CATRQLLMNTGELFF.

The chain employs TRBV4-2 and TRBJ2-5; no clear D. The CDR3 extends over 14 amino acids. Germline CDR1 reads LGHNA; CDR2 reads YNFKEQ. Trimming removed 1 base from V and 5 bases from J, with 11 bases in between. The CDR3 region has the DNA TGTGCCAGCAGCCAAGGTCTACGGTTTGAGACCCAGTACTTC. Protein product: CASSQGLRFETQYF.

The V and J genes are TRBV6-1 and TRBJ1-1, with D unclear. The CDR3 spans 14 residues. Trimming took off 4 bases at V and 3 bases at J, with 12 bases between the two ends. Germline V CDR1 and CDR2: MNHNS, SASEGT. This CDR3 reads CASSVTPDDTEAFF. The DNA of the CDR3 is TGTGCCAGCAGTGTGACCCCCGATGACACTGAAGCTTTCTTT.

The gene calls are TRBV19 and TRBJ1-5; 10 bases match TRBD1. CDR3 length equals 14 residues. V was clipped by 6 bases and J by 4 bases; unmatched bases: 3. Germline loops: CDR1 LNHDA, CDR2 SQIVND (reference sequence). CDR3 loop: CASSPDRGNQPQHF. For the CDR3, the DNA is TGTGCCAGTAGCCCGGACAGGGGGAATCAGCCCCAGCATTTT. Full variable domain (rest looked up from reference TRBV19 and TRBJ1-5): DGGITQSPKYLFRKEGQNVTLSCEQNLNHDAMYWYRQDPGQGLRLIYYSQIVNDFQKGDIAEGYSVSREKKESFPLTVTSAQKNPTAFYLCASSPDRGNQPQHFGDGTRLSIL.

The genes are TRBV5-1 and TRBJ2-1, with D tentatively TRBD1 (6 bases). Germline V lookup: CDR1 SGHRS, CDR2 YFSETQ. V dropped 2 bases and J dropped 4 bases, with 10 bases sitting between them. The CDR3 has 14 residues. The CDR3 protein is CASSFSGQYNEQFF. In nucleotides, the CDR3 is TGCGCCAGCAGCTTCTCTGGACAGTACAATGAGCAGTTCTTC.

For the CDR3, the DNA is TGTGCCAGCAGCTTATTTAGGGATCAGGGTGACATTCAGTACTTC. It yields the protein CASSLFRDQGDIQYF. This chain joins TRBV7-8 and TRBJ2-4; possibly TRBD1 for D (5 bases). CDR1 SGHVS and CDR2 FQNEAQ come from the germline V gene. The CDR3 is made up of 15 amino acids. V shed 2 bases and J shed 8 bases, with 16 bases lying between them.

This CDR3 reads CSVGLPSGGYNEQFF. CDR3 sequence (DNA): TGCAGCGTCGGATTACCTAGCGGGGGCTACAATGAGCAGTTCTTC. This rearrangement joins TRBV29-1 to TRBJ2-1; 10 bases are a match to TRBD2. The V gene's germline CDR1 is SQVTM and CDR2 ANQGSEA. V dropped 6 bases and J dropped 3; count of bases not matched to a gene: 8. The CDR3 sequence is 15 residues long.

This chain uses TRBV5-1 with TRBJ2-1; 10 positions match TRBD2. Germline CDR1 SGHRS, CDR2 YFSETQ. The V and J ends lost 3 bases and 3 bases, in that order; junction bases with no gene match: 15. The CDR3 contains 19 residues. DNA of the CDR3: TGCGCCAGCAGCTCCCCAATAGTACCGGGACTAGCGCGCTACAATGAGCAGTTCTTC. Amino acid sequence: CASSSPIVPGLARYNEQFF.

The gene calls are TRBV2 and TRBJ1-1; 8 bases align to TRBD1. This CDR3 is built from 14 residues. The trim removed 7 bases at V and 6 bases at J, leaving 10 bases unmatched. Germline CDR1 SNHLY, CDR2 FYNNEI. CDR3 amino acids: CASTPRTGTAEAFF. As DNA, the CDR3 is TGTGCCAGCACACCTAGGACAGGGACCGCTGAAGCTTTCTTT.

The chain recombines TRBV27 with TRBJ1-3, with TRBD1 as a possible D gene (5 bases). CDR1 is MNHEY, CDR2 SMNVEV, per germline (reference sequence). With 8 bases removed from V and 3 bases from J, the gap between germline ends came to 8 bases. The CDR3 sequence is 12 residues long. CDR3 sequence: CASRGFGNTIYF. For the CDR3, the DNA is TGTGCCAGCCGGGGGTTTGGAAACACCATATATTTT.